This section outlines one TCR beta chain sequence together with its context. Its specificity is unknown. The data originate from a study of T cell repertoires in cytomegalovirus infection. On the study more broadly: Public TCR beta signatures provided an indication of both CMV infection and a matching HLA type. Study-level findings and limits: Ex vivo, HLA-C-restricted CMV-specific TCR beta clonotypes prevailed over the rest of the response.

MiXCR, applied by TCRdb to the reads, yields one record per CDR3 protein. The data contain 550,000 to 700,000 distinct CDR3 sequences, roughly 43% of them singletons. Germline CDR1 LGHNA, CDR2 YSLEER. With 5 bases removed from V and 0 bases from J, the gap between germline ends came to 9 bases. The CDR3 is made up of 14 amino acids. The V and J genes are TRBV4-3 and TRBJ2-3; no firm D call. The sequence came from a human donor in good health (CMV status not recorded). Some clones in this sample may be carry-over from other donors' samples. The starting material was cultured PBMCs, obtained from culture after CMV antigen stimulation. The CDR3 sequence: CASSYRVSTDTQYF. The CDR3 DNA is TGCGCCAGCAGCTACAGAGTTAGCACAGATACGCAGTATTTT.